Each of the 7 T cell receptor beta chains below was sequenced from the same sample in a study of blood T cell repertoires in COVID-19. Sequencing used immunoSEQ multiplex PCR; TCRdb keeps in-frame clones, though not all of them. Of 280,000 or so clones listed, 70% to 90% are singletons. The sequenced sample was peripheral blood. The source is a woman aged 55-70 years with acute or convalescent COVID-19.

The CDR3 region has the DNA TGTGCCTGGAGTGAGACAGGGTTGACTGAAGCTTTCTTT. It is translated as CAWSETGLTEAFF. The chain combines TRBV30 with TRBJ1-1; 7 bases match TRBD1. Germline-derived CDR1 and CDR2 are GTSNPN and SVGIG (reference sequence). This CDR3 spans 13 amino acids. V trimming: 1 base; J trimming: 5 bases; junction bases outside the gene matches: 4.

This chain connects TRBV10-2 to TRBJ1-1, with 8 bases aligning to TRBD1. With V trimmed by 5 bases and J by 4 bases, 9 bases remained unmatched. This CDR3 region has 15 residues. Germline V CDR1 and CDR2: WSHSY, SAAADI. This CDR3 is CASSLTRGRGTEAFF. The DNA for the CDR3 is TGCGCCAGCAGTTTAACCAGGGGGCGAGGCACTGAAGCTTTCTTT.

In this sample, this clone turned up once. CDR3 protein: CASSRPGQGNYNEQFF. The CDR3 nucleotides are TGTGCCAGCAGTAGACCGGGACAGGGGAATTACAATGAGCAGTTCTTC. This sequence joins TRBV6-2 or TRBV6-3 and TRBJ2-1; 10 bases align to TRBD1. J lost 4 bases, V lost 5 bases, and 8 bases had no gene match. The germline CDR1 and CDR2 sequences are MNHEY and SVGEGT. The CDR3 length is 16 residues.

The chain couples TRBV19 to TRBJ2-5; 9 bases align to TRBD1. This CDR3 is built from 16 residues. Germline CDR1 LNHDA, CDR2 SQIVND (reference sequence). V was pared by 4 bases and J by 6 bases, with 12 bases of the junction left unmatched. CDR3 amino acids: CASSTSPHRGQKTQYF. CDR3 nucleotides: TGTGCCAGTAGTACTTCTCCCCACAGGGGGCAAAAGACCCAGTACTTC.

The chain links TRBV27 to TRBJ1-1; 7 bases match TRBD1. Germline loops: CDR1 MNHEY, CDR2 SMNVEV (reference sequence). V lost 5 bases, J lost 5 bases, and 5 bases stayed unmatched. CDR3 length: 13 residues. The chain's CDR3 is CASSKGAWTEAFF. In DNA form, the CDR3 reads TGTGCCAGCAGTAAGGGGGCTTGGACTGAAGCTTTCTTT.

V gene TRBV5-6 combines with J gene TRBJ1-2; TRBD1 matches 8 bases. Germline V gene data show CDR1 as SGHDT and CDR2 as YYEEEE. The CDR3 covers 15 residues. The J segment lost 5 bases and the V segment lost 4 bases, leaving 10 bases of the junction unmatched. This chain's CDR3 is CASSHTTDRGYGYTF. The DNA of the CDR3 is TGTGCCAGCAGCCATACAACCGACAGGGGATATGGCTACACCTTC. The full variable domain, completed using reference TRBV5-6 and TRBJ1-2, is DAGVTQSPTHLIKTRGQQVTLRCSPKSGHDTVSWYQQALGQGPQFIFQYYEEEERQRGNFPDRFSGHQFPNYSSELNVNALLLGDSALYLCASSHTTDRGYGYTFGSGTRLTVV.

This chain uses TRBV28 with TRBJ1-2; the D is unclear. V shed 2 bases and J shed 5 bases, with 15 bases lying between them. This CDR3 has 15 residues. The germline gives CDR1 MDHEN, CDR2 SYDVKM. CDR3 residues: CASSLGTSQLYGYTF. CDR3 nucleotides: TGTGCCAGCAGTTTAGGTACCTCCCAGTTGTATGGCTACACCTTC.